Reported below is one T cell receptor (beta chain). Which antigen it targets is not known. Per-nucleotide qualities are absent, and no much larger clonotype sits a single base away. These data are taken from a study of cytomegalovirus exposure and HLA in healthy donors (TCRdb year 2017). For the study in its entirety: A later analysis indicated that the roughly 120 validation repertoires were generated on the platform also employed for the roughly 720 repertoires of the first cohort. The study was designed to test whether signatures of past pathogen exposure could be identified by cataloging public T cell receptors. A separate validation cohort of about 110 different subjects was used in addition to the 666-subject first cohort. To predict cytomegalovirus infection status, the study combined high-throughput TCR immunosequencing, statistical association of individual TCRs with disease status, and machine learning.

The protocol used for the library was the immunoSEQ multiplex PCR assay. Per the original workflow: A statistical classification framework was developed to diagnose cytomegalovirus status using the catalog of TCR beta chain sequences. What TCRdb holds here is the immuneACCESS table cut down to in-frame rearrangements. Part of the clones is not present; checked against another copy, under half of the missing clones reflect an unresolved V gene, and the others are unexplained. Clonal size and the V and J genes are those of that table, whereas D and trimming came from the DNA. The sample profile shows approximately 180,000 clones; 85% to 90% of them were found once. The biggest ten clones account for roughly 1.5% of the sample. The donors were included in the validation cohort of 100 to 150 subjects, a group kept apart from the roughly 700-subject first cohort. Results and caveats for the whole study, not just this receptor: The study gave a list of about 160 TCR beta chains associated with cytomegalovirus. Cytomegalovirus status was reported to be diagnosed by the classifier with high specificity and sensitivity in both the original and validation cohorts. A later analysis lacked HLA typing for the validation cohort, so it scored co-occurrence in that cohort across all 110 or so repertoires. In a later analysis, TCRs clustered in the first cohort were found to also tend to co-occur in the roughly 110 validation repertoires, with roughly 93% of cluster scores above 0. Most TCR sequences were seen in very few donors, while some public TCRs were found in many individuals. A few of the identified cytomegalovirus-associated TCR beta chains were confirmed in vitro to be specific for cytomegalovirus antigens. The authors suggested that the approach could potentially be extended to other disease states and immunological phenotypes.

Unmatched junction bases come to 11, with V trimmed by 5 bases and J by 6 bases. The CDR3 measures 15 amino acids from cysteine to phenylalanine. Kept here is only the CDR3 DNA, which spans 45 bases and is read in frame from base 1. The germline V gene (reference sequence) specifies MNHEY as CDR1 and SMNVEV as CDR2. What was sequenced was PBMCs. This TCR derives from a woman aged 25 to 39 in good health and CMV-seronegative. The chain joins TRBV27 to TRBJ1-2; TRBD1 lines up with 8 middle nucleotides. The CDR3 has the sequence CASSPSAGGMHGYTF. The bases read TGTGCCAGCAGTCCCTCGGCAGGGGGCATGCATGGCTACACCTTC.